This TCR beta chain was identified during a study of T cells expressing NK-cell markers. About the study: It was sorted CD3+CD56+NKG2C+, CD3+CD56+NKG2C- and CD3+CD56-NKG2C+ T cells that supplied the TCR beta repertoires. There were seven HCMV-seropositive donors and one seronegative donor among the eight sequenced.

Study-level results: These clonotypes additionally ranked first within the CD3+CD56-NKG2C+ fraction of several donors.

TCRdb re-called the 5' RACE reads and catalogs CDR3 proteins one per entry, DNA excluded. This repertoire includes 400,000 to 450,000 distinct CDR3 sequences. As concerns this clonotype: The antigen remains unidentified.

The receptor comes from a woman aged 18 to 75 in good health. The material sequenced was blood T cells: a sorted CD56 or NKG2C T cell subset, CD4+ or CD8+ T cells, or bulk PBMC T cells (not recorded which).

The CDR3 is CSVLRGRASPNFF. This rearrangement joins TRBV20-1 to TRBJ1-1; TCRdb reports TRBD1, a call that lacks DNA to check it against. Germline loops: CDR1 DFQATT, CDR2 SNEGSKA (reference sequence). This CDR3 region has 13 residues.